The sample holds many counts of the clone carrying this T cell receptor (beta chain). No antigen is known for it. V lost 2 bases to trimming and J lost 3 bases; unmatched junction nucleotides: 1. This CDR3 has 13 residues. The germline CDR1 and CDR2 sequences are SEHNR and FQNEAQ (reference sequence). A single record per CDR3 protein comes from TCRdb applying MiXCR to the 5' RACE reads. Among around 230,000 distinct CDR3 sequences listed, over 6.5% were seen once. This specimen comes from a study of T cells after yellow fever vaccination. Study-wide results and caveats: Clones that expanded after primary vaccination mostly reappeared after the booster (roughly 96% CD4, 75% to 90% CD8).

The chain couples TRBV7-9 to TRBJ2-7; TRBD1 matches at 7 bases. The receptor was isolated from a man aged 25 to 40 who received the YFV17D yellow fever vaccine. Sample: CD4+ T cells sorted from PBMCs, taken on the day of the yellow fever booster vaccination. CDR3 nucleotide sequence: TGTGCCAGCAGCTTATCAGGGGGCTACGAGCAGTACTTC. As protein: CASSLSGGYEQYF.